This passage covers 14 T cell receptor beta chains from one sample sequenced in a study of shared clonotypes between healthy human individuals. Repertoires were generated with immunoSEQ multiplex PCR, while TCRdb's copy carries only in-frame clones and drops some. The table lists about a million clones, 77% of them singletons. Source material: memory CD4+ T cells from PBMCs. Subset of the sample: CD45RA-negative fraction. All receptors derive from a man aged 18 to 29 in good health. Some clones in this sample may be carry-over from other donors' samples.

The V and J genes are TRBV6-4 and TRBJ2-2; 7 bases align to TRBD2. Germline CDR1 is MRHNA and CDR2 is SNTAGT. There are 16 residues in the CDR3. With V trimmed by 4 bases and J by 4 bases, 9 bases remained unmatched. CDR3 sequence (DNA): TGTGCCAGCAGTGCCGGGACTATATACAGCACCGGGGAGCTGTTTTTT. This sequence encodes CASSAGTIYSTGELFF.

The chain joins TRBV27 to TRBJ2-3, with 7 bases identical to TRBD2. Germline CDR1 is MNHEY and CDR2 is SMNVEV (reference sequence). The CDR3 has 14 residues. V lost 6 bases to trimming and J lost 1 base; unmatched junction nucleotides: 4. The CDR3 region has the DNA TGTGCCAGCAGCCGAAGCGGGGGCACAGATACGCAGTATTTT. It translates to CASSRSGGTDTQYF.

The V and J genes are TRBV18 and TRBJ1-2; 10 bases align to TRBD1. The CDR3 loop spans 16 amino acids. The germline V gene encodes CDR1 KGHSH and CDR2 LQKENI. V lost 0 bases to trimming and J lost 4 bases; unmatched junction nucleotides: 5. CDR3: CASSPPSDRGLYGYTF. Here the CDR3 DNA reads TGTGCCAGCTCACCACCGTCCGACAGGGGGCTCTATGGCTACACCTTC.

About this clone: The sample contains more than one DNA sequence encoding this CDR3. The rearrangement joins TRBV5-1 to TRBJ2-7, with TRBD1 matching over 9 bases. The V gene end was trimmed by 3 bases and the J gene end by 5 bases; junction bases not matched to a gene: 6. Germline V gene data show CDR1 as SGHRS and CDR2 as YFSETQ. The CDR3 contains 14 residues. CDR3 in DNA: TGCGCCAGCAGCTCCGGAACAGGGGGCAACGAGCAGTACTTC. It yields the protein CASSSGTGGNEQYF.

This chain links TRBV28 with TRBJ1-2; possibly TRBD1 for D (6 bases). CDR3 length: 16 amino acids. CDR1 is MDHEN and CDR2 is SYDVKM in the germline V gene. The V and J ends lost 1 base and 8 bases respectively, with 20 bases between them. The CDR3 sequence: CASSLFRGIQGLGYTF. CDR3 DNA sequence: TGTGCCAGCAGTTTATTTAGGGGCATACAGGGACTCGGCTACACCTTC.

The chain's CDR3 is CATSRDQGAETQYF. The CDR3 DNA reads as TGTGCCACCAGCAGAGATCAAGGGGCGGAGACCCAGTACTTC. The chain has TRBV15 and TRBJ2-5; D perhaps matches TRBD1 (5 bases). The V gene's germline CDR1 is LNHNV and CDR2 YYDKDF (reference sequence). The CDR3 totals 14 residues. Trimming pared 0 bases from V and 5 bases from J, leaving 10 bases between.

Details on this clone: The same CDR3 also results from other DNA sequences found in this sample. The chain employs TRBV5-1 and TRBJ2-7; D may be TRBD2 (6 bases). The ends were cut back, 4 bases at V and 4 bases at J, with 9 bases in the middle. Germline V gene sequence: CDR1 SGHRS, CDR2 YFSETQ. The CDR3 is 12 amino acids. The CDR3 sequence is CASSPGGYEQYF. As DNA, the CDR3 is TGCGCCAGCAGCCCCGGGGGATACGAGCAGTACTTC.

This clone came up once. The genes are TRBV6-6 and TRBJ2-1; D is ambiguous. Trimming removed 0 bases from V and 10 bases from J, with 7 bases in between. Germline lookup yields CDR1 MNHNY and CDR2 SVGAGI (reference sequence). The CDR3 runs 12 residues. In nucleotides, the CDR3 is TGTGCCAGCAGTTACTCCCGGATCGAGCAGTTCTTC. Amino acids: CASSYSRIEQFF.

A few counts support this clone. The sample holds other DNA sequences that translate to the same CDR3. The chain employs TRBV7-9 and TRBJ1-5; D might be TRBD1 (6 bases). V was trimmed by 4 bases and J by 4 bases, leaving 11 bases between them. The germline gives CDR1 SEHNR, CDR2 FQNEAQ (reference sequence). This CDR3 is built from 14 residues. CDR3 loop: CASSYGGGNQPQHF. The CDR3 coding sequence is TGTGCCAGCAGCTACGGGGGCGGGAATCAGCCCCAGCATTTT.

V gene TRBV29-1 combines with J gene TRBJ2-7; 11 bases map to TRBD2. J lost 6 bases, V lost 2 bases, and 3 bases had no gene match. CDR1 SQVTM and CDR2 ANQGSEA come from the germline V gene. There are 13 residues in the CDR3. CDR3 DNA: TGCAGCGTTGAAAGTCTAGCGGGAGGCGAGCAGTACTTC. It is translated as CSVESLAGGEQYF.

This chain connects TRBV7-8 to TRBJ2-7; 10 nucleotides align to TRBD1. The V and J ends lost 3 bases and 4 bases, in that order; junction bases with no gene match: 6. CDR3 length: 15 amino acids. The V gene's germline CDR1 is SGHVS and CDR2 FQNEAQ. CDR3 residues: CASSFRTGGVYEQYF. The CDR3 coding sequence is TGTGCCAGCAGCTTTCGGACAGGGGGTGTTTACGAGCAGTACTTC. The full variable domain, in which reference TRBV7-8 and TRBJ2-7 provide the parts outside the CDR3, is GAGVSQSPRYKVAKRGQDVALRCDPISGHVSLFWYQQALGQGPEFLTYFQNEAQLDKSGLPSDRFFAERPEGSVSTLKIQRTQQEDSAVYLCASSFRTGGVYEQYFGPGTRLTVT.

V is TRBV6-4 and J is TRBJ1-1; D perhaps matches TRBD1 (5 bases). V shed 0 bases and J shed 0 bases, with 23 bases lying between them. The CDR3 extends over 20 amino acids. Germline V gene lookup returns CDR1 MRHNA and CDR2 SNTAGT. CDR3 sequence: CASSDSTPRFLPGMNTEAFF. The CDR3 DNA reads TGTGCCAGCAGTGACTCGACCCCCCGATTCTTACCAGGGATGAACACTGAAGCTTTCTTT.

The chain joins TRBV18 to TRBJ2-1; the D is unclear. Germline V gene sequence: CDR1 KGHSH, CDR2 LQKENI. The CDR3 spans 14 residues. The ends were cut back, 0 bases at V and 8 bases at J, with 11 bases in the middle. CDR3: CASSPPTQVYEQFF. The DNA of the CDR3 is TGTGCCAGCTCACCACCTACCCAGGTTTATGAGCAGTTCTTC.

A remark on this clone: Other DNA sequences of this sample code for an identical CDR3. The chain recombines TRBV2 with TRBJ2-1; the D call may be TRBD1 or TRBD2 (5 bases each). Trimming stripped 8 bases from V and 4 bases from J, with 12 bases between. The germline V gene has CDR1 SNHLY and CDR2 FYNNEI. The CDR3 loop spans 13 amino acids. The CDR3 spells CASSRDVYNEQFF. The CDR3, as DNA: TGTGCCAGCTCTCGGGACGTATACAATGAGCAGTTCTTC.